This TCR beta chain was retrieved from a study of blood T cell repertoires in COVID-19. As for the study in general: Both acute and convalescent COVID-19 samples were obtained from the United States, Italy and Spain. From T cells, B-cell-depleted T cells, or PBMCs came the material, which was cDNA or gDNA.

In the study's own analysis: Amplification of reference gene primers was used by the study to estimate nucleated cell counts. This table comes from immunoSEQ multiplex PCR, and its TCRdb copy is limited to in-frame clones, with some not included. The DNA gave D and trimming, while V, J and clone size come from that table. The table lists about 210,000 clones, about 87% of them singletons. The length of the CDR3 is 13 residues. V shed 5 bases and J shed 7 bases, with 12 bases lying between them. From germline, CDR1 is MNHNY and CDR2 SVGAGI (reference sequence). J is TRBJ1-3 and V is TRBV6-6; a weak D match, TRBD1 (6 bases). This clonotype originated in a man between 65 and 80 years old with acute or convalescent COVID-19. Sequencing used peripheral blood. The CDR3 loop reads CASSTGPMNTIYF. The DNA of the CDR3 is TGTGCCAGCAGTACAGGGCCTATGAACACCATATATTTT.